The 16 T cell receptor beta chains given below trace back to one sample, sequenced in a study of technical replicates of blood from a handful of donors. TCRdb's table, derived via immunoSEQ multiplex PCR, lists solely in-frame clones and lacks some. The sample includes some 87,000 clones, roughly 97% seen only once; the top ten take 0.18%. Source material: T cells isolated from PBMCs. The source is a human donor in good health.

The CDR3 here is CASSISRTVQETQYF. The DNA of the CDR3 is TGTGCCAGTAGTATAAGTAGGACAGTTCAAGAGACCCAGTACTTC. The rearrangement joins TRBV19 to TRBJ2-5; TRBD1 might be the D (6 bases). Germline loops: CDR1 LNHDA, CDR2 SQIVND (reference sequence). There are 15 residues in the CDR3. The V end lost 2 bases, the J end lost 2 bases, and 12 bases lay between the germline ends.

The chain has TRBV19 and TRBJ1-6, with D tentatively TRBD1 (5 bases). Germline CDR1 reads LNHDA; CDR2 reads SQIVND (reference sequence). The V end was cut by 4 bases, the J end by 9 bases, with 7 bases between. The CDR3 loop spans 12 amino acids. Here the CDR3 reads CASSKGLSPLHF. The CDR3 DNA reads as TGTGCCAGTAGTAAGGGGCTTTCACCCCTCCACTTT.

This clone has a handful of counts. The chain links TRBV13 to TRBJ2-5, with D perhaps matching TRBD2 (7 bases). Germline V lookup: CDR1 PRHDT, CDR2 FYEKMQ (reference sequence). Trimming left V 2 bases short and J 5 bases short, with 12 bases between. The CDR3 sequence is 14 residues long. CDR3 nucleotides: TGTGCCAGCAGCTTATGGGGGGGGCGGGAGACCCAGTACTTC. Protein product: CASSLWGGRETQYF. The whole variable domain, remainder taken from reference TRBV13 and TRBJ2-5, is AAGVIQSPRHLIKEKRETATLKCYPIPRHDTVYWYQQGPGQDPQFLISFYEKMQSDKGSIPDRFSAQQFSDYHSELNMSSLELGDSALYFCASSLWGGRETQYFGPGTRLLVL.

Remarks on this clone: In the same sample, other DNA sequences code for this CDR3. The V and J genes are TRBV19 and TRBJ1-5; the match to TRBD1 covers 8 bases. CDR3 length equals 15 residues. Germline CDR1 LNHDA, CDR2 SQIVND (reference sequence). With V trimmed by 6 bases and J by 1 base, 5 bases remained unmatched. CDR3 region: CASSVTGGSNQPQHF. In DNA, the CDR3 is TGTGCCAGTAGCGTTACAGGGGGAAGCAATCAGCCCCAGCATTTT.

The genes are TRBV6-5 and TRBJ1-4, with TRBD1 matching over 7 bases. This CDR3 spans 14 amino acids. Losses at the gene ends were 4 bases for V and 5 bases for J; bases not matched to a gene: 4. Germline CDR1 MNHEY, CDR2 SVGAGI. The DNA of the CDR3 is TGTGCCAGCAGTTTTGCAGGGGGAAATGAAAAACTGTTTTTT. Translating it yields CASSFAGGNEKLFF.

The gene calls are TRBV10-2 and TRBJ1-2; unclear D gene. The V end lost 3 bases, the J end lost 4 bases, and 12 bases lay between the germline ends. The CDR3 is 14 amino acids. CDR1 is WSHSY and CDR2 is SAAADI in the germline V gene. CDR3 in DNA: TGCGCCAGCAGTGAAAGGGAGGGTGTCTATGGCTACACCTTC. It encodes CASSEREGVYGYTF.

This clone was seen once. The V gene is TRBV5-1, the J gene TRBJ2-1; perhaps TRBD1 as D (5 bases). Trimming took off 0 bases at V and 4 bases at J, with 14 bases between the two ends. Germline V gives CDR1 SGHRS, CDR2 YFSETQ. The CDR3 is 16 amino acids. The CDR3 loop reads CASSLDPGLSYNEQFF. CDR3 coding DNA: TGCGCCAGCAGCTTGGATCCAGGGCTCTCGTACAATGAGCAGTTCTTC.

The J gene is TRBJ1-2, the V gene TRBV4-1, with D hard to call. V lost 3 bases to trimming and J lost 8 bases, with 7 bases between them. The germline CDR1 and CDR2 sequences are MGHRA and YSYEKL. The CDR3 spans 11 residues. CDR3 sequence reads: CASSHPGGYTF. The CDR3, as DNA: TGCGCCAGCAGCCACCCGGGGGGCTACACCTTC.

The V and J genes are TRBV5-1 and TRBJ2-3, with 8 bases matching TRBD2. The J segment lost 2 bases and the V segment lost 6 bases, leaving 8 bases of the junction unmatched. Germline-derived CDR1 and CDR2 are SGHRS and YFSETQ. This CDR3 has 15 amino acids. In nucleotides, the CDR3 is TGCGCCAGCACCGCGGGGGGCCCAGCCACAGATACGCAGTATTTT. It encodes CASTAGGPATDTQYF. Complete variable domain (other parts from reference TRBV5-1 and TRBJ2-3): KAGVTQTPRYLIKTRGQQVTLSCSPISGHRSVSWYQQTPGQGLQFLFEYFSETQRNKGNFPGRFSGRQFSNSRSEMNVSTLELGDSALYLCASTAGGPATDTQYFGPGTRLTVL.

The chain links TRBV5-1 to TRBJ2-1, with TRBD2 matching over 12 bases. Germline V gene lookup returns CDR1 SGHRS and CDR2 YFSETQ. The CDR3 length is 15 residues. The junction had 3 bases not matched to a gene; V was cut back by 4 bases and J by 4 bases. In DNA, the CDR3 is TGCGCCAGCAGCCAAGGACTAGCGGGATACAATGAGCAGTTCTTC. Protein sequence: CASSQGLAGYNEQFF.

The V call is TRBV14, the J call TRBJ2-5; 11 positions agree with TRBD2. The CDR3 is 15 amino acids. CDR1 SGHDN and CDR2 FVKESK come from the germline V gene. The junction had 7 bases not matched to a gene; V was cut back by 5 bases and J by 5 bases. In nucleotides, the CDR3 is TGTGCCAGCAGCATTCGACTAGCGGGACCGGAGACCCAGTACTTC. Its protein product is CASSIRLAGPETQYF.

The chain employs TRBV29-1 and TRBJ2-7, with D maybe TRBD1 (5 bases). Germline loops: CDR1 SQVTM, CDR2 ANQGSEA. Deletions cut 6 bases from V and 5 bases from J, with 20 bases between. This CDR3 region has 14 residues. CDR3 protein: CSVRQGSSDHEQYF. CDR3 sequence (DNA): TGCAGCGTACGTCAGGGTTCCTCCGACCACGAGCAGTACTTC.

The chain is built from TRBV4-2 and TRBJ1-1; possible D gene TRBD1, 5 bases. Looked up from germline, CDR1 is LGHNA and CDR2 is YNFKEQ. V lost 4 bases and J 4 bases, leaving 13 bases between the germline ends. CDR3 length: 14 residues. CDR3 nucleotide sequence: TGTGCCAGCAGCCCCGGCCGGGGGGGCACTGAAGCTTTCTTT. This encodes CASSPGRGGTEAFF.

This rearrangement joins TRBV4-1 to TRBJ2-3; 12 nucleotides align to TRBD2. Germline loops: CDR1 MGHRA, CDR2 YSYEKL. V dropped 5 bases and J dropped 4; count of bases not matched to a gene: 7. This CDR3 is 16 amino acids long. The DNA for the CDR3 is TGCGCCAGCAGCTCCCTACTAGCGGGAGGTTCAGATACGCAGTATTTT. This codes for CASSSLLAGGSDTQYF.

In DNA, the CDR3 is TGTGCCAGCAGTTGGGGGGGCAGCACAGATACGCAGTATTTT. Protein product: CASSWGGSTDTQYF. The genes are TRBV6-5 and TRBJ2-3, with a tentative D call TRBD2 (7 bases). Germline V gene sequence: CDR1 MNHEY, CDR2 SVGAGI. V was cut by 4 bases and J by 0 bases, with 8 bases left in between. This CDR3 spans 14 amino acids.

The chain carries TRBV28 and TRBJ1-2; 11 bases are a match to TRBD1. The CDR3 contains 17 residues. The germline V gene has CDR1 MDHEN and CDR2 SYDVKM. After removal of 6 bases from V and 1 base from J, the junction contained 10 bases not matched to a gene. In nucleotides, the CDR3 is TGTGCCAGCAGGGCACCGAGGACAGGGGGCGTTAACTATGGCTACACCTTC. Its protein is CASRAPRTGGVNYGYTF.